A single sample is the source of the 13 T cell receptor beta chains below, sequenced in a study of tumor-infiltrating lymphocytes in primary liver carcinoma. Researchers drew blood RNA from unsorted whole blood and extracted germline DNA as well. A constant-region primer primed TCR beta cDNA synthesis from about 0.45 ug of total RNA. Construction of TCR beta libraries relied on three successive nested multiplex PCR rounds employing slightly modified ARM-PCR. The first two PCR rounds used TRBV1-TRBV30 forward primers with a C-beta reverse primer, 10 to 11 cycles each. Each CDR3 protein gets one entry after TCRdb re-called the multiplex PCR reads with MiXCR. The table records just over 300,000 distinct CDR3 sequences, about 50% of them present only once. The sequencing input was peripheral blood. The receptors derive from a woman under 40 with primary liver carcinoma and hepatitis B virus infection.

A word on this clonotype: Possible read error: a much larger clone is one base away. Here the CDR3 reads CASSQSGGYSYTF. DNA for the CDR3: TGTGCCAGCAGCCAATCGGGGGGCTATAGCTACACCTTC. The V gene is TRBV12-3 or TRBV12-4, the J gene TRBJ1-2; a weak D match, TRBD1 (6 bases). The CDR3 is made up of 13 amino acids.

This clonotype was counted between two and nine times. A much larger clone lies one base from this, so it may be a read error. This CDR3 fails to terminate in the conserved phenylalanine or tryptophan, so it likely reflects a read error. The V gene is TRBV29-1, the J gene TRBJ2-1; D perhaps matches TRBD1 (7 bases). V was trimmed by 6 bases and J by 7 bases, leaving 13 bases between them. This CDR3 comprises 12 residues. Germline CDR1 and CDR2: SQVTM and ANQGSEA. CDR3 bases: TGCAGCGTGCAGGGGGGATGGAATGAGCAGTTCTTA. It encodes CSVQGGWNEQFL.

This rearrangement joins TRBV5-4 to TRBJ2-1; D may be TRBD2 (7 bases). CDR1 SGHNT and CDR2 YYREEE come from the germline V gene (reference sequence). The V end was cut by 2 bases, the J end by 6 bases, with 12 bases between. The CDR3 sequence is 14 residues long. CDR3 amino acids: CASSFHREGNEQFF. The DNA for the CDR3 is TGTGCCAGCAGCTTTCACAGGGAGGGCAATGAGCAGTTCTTC.

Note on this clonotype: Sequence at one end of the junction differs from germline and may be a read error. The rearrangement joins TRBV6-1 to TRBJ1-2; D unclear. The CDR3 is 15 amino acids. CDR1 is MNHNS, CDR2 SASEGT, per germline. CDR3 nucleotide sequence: TGTGCCAGCAGTGACAGCCGGGGAGTCGCCTATGTCTACACCTTC. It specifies CASSDSRGVAYVYTF.

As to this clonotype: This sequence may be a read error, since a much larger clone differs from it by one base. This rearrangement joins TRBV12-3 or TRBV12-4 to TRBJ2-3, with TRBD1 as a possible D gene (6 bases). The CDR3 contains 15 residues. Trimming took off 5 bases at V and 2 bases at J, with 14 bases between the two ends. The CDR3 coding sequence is TGTGCCAGCAGTCCAGACAGGCACATCACAGATACGCAGTATTTT. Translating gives CASSPDRHITDTQYF.

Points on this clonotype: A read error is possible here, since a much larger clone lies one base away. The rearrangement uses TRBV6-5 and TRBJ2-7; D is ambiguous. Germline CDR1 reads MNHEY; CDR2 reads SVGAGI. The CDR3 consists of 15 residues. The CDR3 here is CASSGSRLGSSEQYF. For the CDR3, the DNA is TGTGCCAGCAGTGGTAGCCGGTTGGGCTCCTCCGAGCAGTACTTC.

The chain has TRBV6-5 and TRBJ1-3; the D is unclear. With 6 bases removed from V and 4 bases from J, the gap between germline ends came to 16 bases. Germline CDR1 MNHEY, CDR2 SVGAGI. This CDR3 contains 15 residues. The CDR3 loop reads CASSPRGRKGNTIYF. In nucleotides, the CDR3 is TGTGCCAGCAGCCCACGAGGCAGGAAAGGAAACACCATATATTTT.

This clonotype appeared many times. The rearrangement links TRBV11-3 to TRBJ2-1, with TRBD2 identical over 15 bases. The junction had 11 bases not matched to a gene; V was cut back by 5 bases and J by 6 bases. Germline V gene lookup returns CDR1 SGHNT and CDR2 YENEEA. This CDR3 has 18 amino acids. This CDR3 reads CASSLAGTSGRTVNEQFF. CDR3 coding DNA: TGTGCCAGCAGCCTAGCTGGGACTAGCGGGAGGACCGTCAATGAGCAGTTCTTC.

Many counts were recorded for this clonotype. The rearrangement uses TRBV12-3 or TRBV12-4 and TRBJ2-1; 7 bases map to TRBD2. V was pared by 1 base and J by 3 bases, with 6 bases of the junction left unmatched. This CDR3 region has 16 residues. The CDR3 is CASSLGPLAYYNEQFF. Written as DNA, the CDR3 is TGTGCCAGCAGTTTAGGTCCACTAGCGTACTACAATGAGCAGTTCTTC.

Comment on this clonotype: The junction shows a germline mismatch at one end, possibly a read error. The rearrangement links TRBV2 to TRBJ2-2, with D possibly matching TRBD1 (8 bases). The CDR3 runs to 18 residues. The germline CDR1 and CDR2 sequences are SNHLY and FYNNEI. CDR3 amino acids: CASRGGQGAGVRTGDLFF. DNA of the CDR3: TGTGCCAGTCGAGGCGGGCAGGGGGCGGGAGTGCGAACCGGGGACCTGTTTTTT. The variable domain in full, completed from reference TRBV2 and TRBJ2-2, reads EPEVTQTPSHQVTQMGQEVILRCVPISNHLYFYWYRQILGQKVEFLVSFYNNEISEKSEIFDDQFSVERPDGSNFTLKIRSTKLEDSAMYFCASRGGQGAGVRTGDLFFGEGSRLTVL.

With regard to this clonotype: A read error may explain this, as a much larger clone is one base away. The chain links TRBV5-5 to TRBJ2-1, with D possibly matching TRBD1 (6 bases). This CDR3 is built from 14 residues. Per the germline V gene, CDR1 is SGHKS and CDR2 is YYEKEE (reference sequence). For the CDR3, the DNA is TGTGCCAGCAGCACTCCCACAGGGCGCAATGAGCAGTCCTTC. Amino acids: CASSTPTGRNEQSF.

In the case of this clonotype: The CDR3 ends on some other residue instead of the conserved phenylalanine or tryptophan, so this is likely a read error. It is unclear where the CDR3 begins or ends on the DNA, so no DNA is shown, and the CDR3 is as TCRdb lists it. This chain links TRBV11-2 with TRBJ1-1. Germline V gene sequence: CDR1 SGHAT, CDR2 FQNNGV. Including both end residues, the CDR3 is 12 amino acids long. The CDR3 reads CASSFSGSEALS.

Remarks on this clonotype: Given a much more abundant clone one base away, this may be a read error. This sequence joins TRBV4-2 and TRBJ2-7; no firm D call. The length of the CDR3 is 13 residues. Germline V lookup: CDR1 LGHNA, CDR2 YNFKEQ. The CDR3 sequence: CARSQARTYEQYF. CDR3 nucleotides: TGTGCCAGGAGCCAAGCCAGGACGTACGAGCAGTACTTC.